The 26 T cell receptor beta chains below come from one sample, sequenced in a study of identical twins. One entry per CDR3 protein results from TCRdb running MiXCR on the 5' RACE reads. The profile shows around 650,000 distinct CDR3 sequences, 7.1% of them singletons. Another study also made use of these data, one on yellow fever vaccine responses in identical twins.

What was sequenced was PBMCs. Receptor source: a woman aged 18 to 35 in good health.

This clonotype occurred a few times. V gene TRBV4-1 combines with J gene TRBJ2-7; D unresolved. Deletions cut 1 base from V and 0 bases from J, with 19 bases between. Germline-derived CDR1 and CDR2 are MGHRA and YSYEKL. The CDR3 is 18 residues long. CDR3 protein: CASSQVFIRLFNSYEQYV. Here the CDR3 DNA reads TGCGCCAGCAGCCAAGTTTTCATTAGGCTGTTCAACTCCTACGAGCAGTACGTC.

Note on this clonotype: An end of the junction does not agree with germline; a read error may underlie this. V gene TRBV9 combines with J gene TRBJ2-2, with D maybe TRBD2 (5 bases). CDR1 and CDR2 (germline): SGDLS, YYNGEE. The CDR3 contains 15 residues. CDR3 nucleotide sequence: TGTGCCAGCAGCGTAGTTCCGGGGAACACCAGGGAGCTGTTTTTT. Encoded protein: CASSVVPGNTRELFF. The full variable domain, in which reference TRBV9 and TRBJ2-2 provide the parts outside the CDR3, is DSGVTQTPKHLITATGQRVTLRCSPRSGDLSVYWYQQSLDQGLQFLIQYYNGEERAKGNILERFSAQQFPDLHSELNLSSLELGDSALYFCASSVVPGNTRELFFGEGSRLTVL.

This clonotype was picked up many times. The chain carries TRBV5-5 and TRBJ2-3, with 8 bases that match TRBD1. Germline trimming cut 2 bases from V and 2 bases from J; bases unmatched to any gene: 4. Looked up from germline, CDR1 is SGHKS and CDR2 is YYEKEE (reference sequence). This CDR3 region has 15 residues. The CDR3 bases are TGTGCCAGCAGCTTAGACAGGGGAGACACAGATACGCAGTATTTT. This codes for CASSLDRGDTDTQYF.

This clonotype has more than one count but fewer than ten. The chain has TRBV21-1 and TRBJ2-3; the table's D call of TRBD2 was not tested on the DNA. TRBV21-1 is an annotated pseudogene. This CDR3 spans 17 amino acids. CDR3 amino acids: CASSKGREGGRSYTQYF. CDR3 nucleotides: TGTGCCAGCAGCAAAGGTCGGGAGGGCGGGCGAAGCTATACGCAGTATTTT.

There are many counts of this clonotype. The gene calls are TRBV7-9 and TRBJ2-4; TRBD1 might be the D (6 bases). Germline V gene lookup returns CDR1 SEHNR and CDR2 FQNEAQ (reference sequence). Trimming removed 0 bases from V and 1 base from J, with 10 bases in between. This CDR3 comprises 16 residues. CDR3 protein: CASSLAGASAKNIQYF. The DNA for the CDR3 is TGTGCCAGCAGCTTAGCGGGGGCCTCGGCCAAAAACATTCAGTACTTC.

Ten or more counts support this clonotype. J is TRBJ2-1 and V is TRBV19; 7 nucleotides agree with TRBD1. Germline CDR1 LNHDA, CDR2 SQIVND (reference sequence). This CDR3 is 15 amino acids long. Trimming removed 3 bases from V and 3 bases from J; junction bases left unmatched: 5. CDR3 nucleotides: TGTGCCAGTAGTATGCTTGACAGGGACTACAATGAGCAGTTCTTC. Translated: CASSMLDRDYNEQFF.

The chain carries TRBV29-1 and TRBJ1-1; tentatively, D is TRBD1 (5 bases). V lost 4 bases, J lost 1 base, and 19 bases lay in between. From germline, CDR1 is SQVTM and CDR2 ANQGSEA. There are 16 residues in the CDR3. In DNA form, the CDR3 reads TGCAGCGTTGCCCCCTTGTCAGGGTTTCCGAACACTGAAGCTTTCTTT. Its translation: CSVAPLSGFPNTEAFF.

The genes are TRBV6-1 and TRBJ2-7; either TRBD1 or TRBD2 may supply D (5 bases each). CDR1 is MNHNS, CDR2 SASEGT, per germline. CDR3 length: 14 residues. The V end was cut by 1 base, the J end by 12 bases, with 19 bases between. In DNA, the CDR3 is TGTGCCAGCAGTGAAGGGGACGCATACGACCCGGGGTACGTC. Translation: CASSEGDAYDPGYV.

The chain links TRBV5-1 to TRBJ2-5; D may match TRBD1 or TRBD2 (5 bases each). Germline CDR1 reads SGHRS; CDR2 reads YFSETQ. The CDR3 has 15 amino acids. V gave up 7 bases and J gave up 5 bases, with 21 bases separating them. The CDR3 is CASATSGPLRETQYF. The CDR3 nucleotides are TGCGCCAGCGCGACGTCGGGGCCCCTCCGGGAGACCCAGTACTTC.

This clonotype was seen only a few times. The genes are TRBV11-2 and TRBJ2-5, with TRBD2 as a possible D gene (6 bases). CDR3 length: 15 amino acids. CDR1 SGHAT and CDR2 FQNNGV come from the germline V gene. V was trimmed by 1 base and J by 4 bases, leaving 13 bases between them. The CDR3 region has the DNA TGTGCCAGCAGCTTAGGTGGCGGGGTAAGAGAGACCCAGTACTTC. It translates to CASSLGGGVRETQYF.

V and J are TRBV28 and TRBJ2-3; the match to TRBD2 covers 9 bases. This CDR3 is built from 16 residues. The J segment lost 0 bases and the V segment lost 6 bases, leaving 7 bases of the junction unmatched. Germline lookup yields CDR1 MDHEN and CDR2 SYDVKM. CDR3 protein: CASSPPAGGSTDTQYF. The DNA of the CDR3 is TGTGCCAGCAGCCCCCCAGCGGGAGGAAGCACAGATACGCAGTATTTT.

There are many counts of this clonotype. The chain is built from TRBV4-2 and TRBJ2-1; TRBD2 is a possible D gene (6 bases). This CDR3 is 15 amino acids long. The germline CDR1 and CDR2 sequences are LGHNA and YNFKEQ. V lost 4 bases, J lost 4 bases, and 14 bases lay in between. CDR3 DNA: TGTGCCAGCAGCCGGATCCGGGACTCGTACAATGAGCAGTTCTTC. It encodes CASSRIRDSYNEQFF.

The chain is built from TRBV20-1 and TRBJ1-1; 9 nucleotides align to TRBD1. The CDR3 has 14 residues. The trim removed 5 bases at V and 5 bases at J, leaving 9 bases unmatched. Germline values: CDR1 DFQATT, CDR2 SNEGSKA (reference sequence). CDR3 nucleotide sequence: TGCAGTGCTTTCCCGGGACAGGGTAGGACTGAAGCTTTCTTT. It is translated as CSAFPGQGRTEAFF.

As for this clonotype: A junction boundary mismatches the germline segment, possibly from a read error. This chain connects TRBV5-5 to TRBJ2-2; TRBD1 might be the D (6 bases). The CDR3 covers 14 residues. Per germline, CDR1 SGHKS and CDR2 YYEKEE (reference sequence). The CDR3 loop reads CAMSPRGHTWELFF. CDR3 DNA: TGTGCCATGAGCCCAAGGGGACACACCTGGGAGCTGTTTTTT.

The chain couples TRBV5-1 to TRBJ2-5, with 10 bases matching TRBD2. The V segment lost 0 bases and the J segment 3 bases; nucleotides outside the gene matches: 2. The CDR3 extends over 15 amino acids. Germline loops: CDR1 SGHRS, CDR2 YFSETQ. CDR3 sequence: CASSLASGGKETQYF. The CDR3 region has the DNA TGCGCCAGCAGCTTGGCTAGCGGGGGAAAAGAGACCCAGTACTTC. Combining the CDR3 with reference TRBV5-1 and TRBJ2-5 gives the whole variable domain KAGVTQTPRYLIKTRGQQVTLSCSPISGHRSVSWYQQTPGQGLQFLFEYFSETQRNKGNFPGRFSGRQFSNSRSEMNVSTLELGDSALYLCASSLASGGKETQYFGPGTRLLVL.

This clonotype was recorded a few times. The chain combines TRBV3-1 with TRBJ2-5; tentative D call: TRBD2 (5 bases). Germline V gene data show CDR1 as LGHDT and CDR2 as YNNKEL (reference sequence). The CDR3 extends over 16 amino acids. V lost 3 bases and J lost 0, with 14 bases in between. Here the CDR3 reads CASSQERTVYQETQYF. As DNA, the CDR3 is TGTGCCAGCAGCCAGGAAAGGACTGTGTACCAAGAGACCCAGTACTTC.

This clonotype was seen many times. The J gene is TRBJ1-5, the V gene TRBV12-3 or TRBV12-4, with TRBD1 matching 11 bases. The CDR3 sequence is 16 residues long. After removal of 5 bases from V and 6 bases from J, the junction contained 9 bases not matched to a gene. The CDR3 reads CASSPSGQGAGQPQHF. Written as DNA, the CDR3 is TGTGCCAGCAGTCCCAGTGGACAGGGGGCGGGTCAGCCCCAGCATTTT.

V usage is TRBV7-6 and J usage is TRBJ1-6, with D hard to call. Trimming shortened V by 1 base and J by 9 bases, and 10 bases separated the two germline ends. Germline V gene sequence: CDR1 SGHVS, CDR2 FNYEAQ. The CDR3 has 14 amino acids. CDR3 in DNA: TGTGCCAGCAGCTTAGAAAACTCGGGTTCACCCCTCCACTTT. It yields the protein CASSLENSGSPLHF.

This clonotype was seen at least ten times. V and J are TRBV20-1 and TRBJ2-5; D ambiguous. Germline CDR1 is DFQATT and CDR2 is SNEGSKA (reference sequence). CDR3 length: 14 amino acids. Trimming shortened V by 6 bases and J by 2 bases, and 16 bases separated the two germline ends. The CDR3 loop is CSAAGGPGQETQYF. The CDR3 bases are TGCAGTGCGGCCGGTGGGCCCGGACAAGAGACCCAGTACTTC.

The chain employs TRBV13 and TRBJ2-3; 9 bases align to TRBD2. CDR1 is PRHDT, CDR2 FYEKMQ, per germline (reference sequence). This CDR3 spans 16 amino acids. Germline trimming cut 6 bases from V and 0 bases from J; bases unmatched to any gene: 7. The CDR3 DNA follows: TGTGCCAGCAGAGACTCTAGCGGGGATAGCACAGATACGCAGTATTTT. Residues: CASRDSSGDSTDTQYF.

This clonotype was seen many times. The chain is built from TRBV25-1 and TRBJ1-2; D remains ambiguous. The CDR3 has 14 amino acids. CDR1 is MGHDK and CDR2 is SYGVNS in the germline V gene. Deletions cut 1 base from V and 4 bases from J, with 10 bases between. CDR3 sequence reads: CASSESGRVYGYTF. As DNA, the CDR3 is TGTGCCAGCAGTGAATCGGGGAGGGTCTATGGCTACACCTTC.

The V gene is TRBV20-1, the J gene TRBJ2-7; no clear D gene. V was pared by 3 bases and J by 4 bases, with 13 bases between. CDR1 and CDR2 from the germline V gene are DFQATT and SNEGSKA (reference sequence). The CDR3 consists of 13 residues. The CDR3 here is CSAREHRSYEQYV. CDR3 sequence (DNA): TGCAGTGCTAGGGAGCATCGTAGTTACGAGCAGTACGTC.

The sample holds a few counts of this clonotype. This sequence joins TRBV6-5 and TRBJ2-7; D call uncertain. Germline CDR1 MNHEY, CDR2 SVGAGI. The CDR3 sequence is 13 residues long. The ends were cut back, 0 bases at V and 6 bases at J, with 9 bases in the middle. CDR3 nucleotide sequence: TGTGCCAGCAGTTACTCCAACGGTGGCGAGCAGTACTTC. This encodes CASSYSNGGEQYF.

This clonotype occurred many times. The chain combines TRBV25-1 with TRBJ2-5; 7 nucleotides line up with TRBD2. From germline, CDR1 is MGHDK and CDR2 SYGVNS. V lost 3 bases to trimming and J lost 9 bases; unmatched junction nucleotides: 7. This CDR3 spans 13 amino acids. The CDR3 protein is CASSEAGEWAQYF. The CDR3 DNA reads TGTGCCAGCAGTGAGGCGGGGGAATGGGCCCAGTACTTC.

This clonotype turned up a few times. The rearrangement joins TRBV27 to TRBJ2-3; 9 bases align to TRBD2. Trimming cost V 7 bases and J 4 bases; bases outside gene matches: 9. From germline, CDR1 is MNHEY and CDR2 SMNVEV (reference sequence). CDR3 length: 15 residues. CDR3 sequence reads: CASTPSLAGPDTQYF. The CDR3 DNA follows: TGTGCCAGCACCCCTAGCCTAGCGGGACCAGATACGCAGTATTTT.

The table lists this clonotype with many counts. The V gene is TRBV20-1, the J gene TRBJ2-1; D is uncertain. Deletions cut 0 bases from V and 6 bases from J, with 12 bases between. Per the germline V gene, CDR1 is DFQATT and CDR2 is SNEGSKA (reference sequence). The length of the CDR3 is 14 residues. CDR3 bases: TGCAGTGCTAGAGATCCTAGTAGCAGCAATGAGCAGTTCTTC. Protein product: CSARDPSSSNEQFF.